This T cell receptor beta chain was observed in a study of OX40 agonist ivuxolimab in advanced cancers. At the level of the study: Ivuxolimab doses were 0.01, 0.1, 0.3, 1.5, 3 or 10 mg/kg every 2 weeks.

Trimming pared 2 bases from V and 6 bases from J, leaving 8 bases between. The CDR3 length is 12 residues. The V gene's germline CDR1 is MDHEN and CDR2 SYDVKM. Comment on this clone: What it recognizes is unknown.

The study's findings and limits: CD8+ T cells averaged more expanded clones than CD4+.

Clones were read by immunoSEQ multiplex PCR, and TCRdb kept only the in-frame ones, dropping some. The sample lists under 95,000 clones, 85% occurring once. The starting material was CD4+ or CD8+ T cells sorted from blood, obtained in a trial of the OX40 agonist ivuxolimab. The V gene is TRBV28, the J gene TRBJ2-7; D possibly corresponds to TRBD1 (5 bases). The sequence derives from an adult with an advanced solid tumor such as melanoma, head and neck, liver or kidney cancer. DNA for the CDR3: TGTGCCAGCAGTTTACCAGGGTTCGAGCAGTACTTC. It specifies CASSLPGFEQYF. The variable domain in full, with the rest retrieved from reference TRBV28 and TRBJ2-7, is DVKVTQSSRYLVKRTGEKVFLECVQDMDHENMFWYRQDPGLGLRLIYFSYDVKMKEKGDIPEGYSVSREKKERFSLILESASTNQTSMYLCASSLPGFEQYFGPGTRLTVT.